One T cell receptor beta chain is described in this entry. This entry comes from a study of blood T cell repertoires in COVID-19. V dropped 0 bases and J dropped 6; count of bases not matched to a gene: 4. This CDR3 is 15 amino acids long. From germline, CDR1 is SGDLS and CDR2 YYNGEE. Profiled with immunoSEQ multiplex PCR; TCRdb holds only in-frame clones, not every one. The sample holds more than 250,000 clones, approximately 89% seen once. What was sequenced was peripheral blood. The clonotype originates from a woman aged 25 to 45 with COVID-19, enrolled during active disease. The chain has TRBV9 and TRBJ2-2; 8 nucleotides match TRBD1. CDR3 nucleotides: TGTGCCAGCAGCGTAGGTAACAGGGGGTCCGGGGAGCTGTTTTTT. As protein: CASSVGNRGSGELFF.